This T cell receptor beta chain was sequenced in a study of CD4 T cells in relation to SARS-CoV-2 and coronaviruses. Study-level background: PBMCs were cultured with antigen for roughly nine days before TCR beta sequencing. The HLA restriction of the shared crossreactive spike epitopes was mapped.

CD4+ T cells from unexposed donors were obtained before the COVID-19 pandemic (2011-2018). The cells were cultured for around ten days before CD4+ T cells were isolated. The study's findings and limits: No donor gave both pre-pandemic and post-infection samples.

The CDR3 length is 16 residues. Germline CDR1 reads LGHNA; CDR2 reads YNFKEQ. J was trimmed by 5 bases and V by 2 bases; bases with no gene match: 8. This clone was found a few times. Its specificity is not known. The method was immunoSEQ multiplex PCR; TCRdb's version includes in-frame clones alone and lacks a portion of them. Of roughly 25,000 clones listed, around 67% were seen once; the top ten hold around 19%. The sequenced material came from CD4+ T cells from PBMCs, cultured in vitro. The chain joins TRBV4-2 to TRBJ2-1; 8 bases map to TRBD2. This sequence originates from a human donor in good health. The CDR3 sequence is CASSQRAGRVDNEQFF. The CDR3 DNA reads TGTGCCAGCAGCCAAAGGGCCGGGAGGGTAGACAATGAGCAGTTCTTC.